The subject of this entry is one T cell receptor beta chain. This receptor's antigen is unknown. No base-level quality is on record; no much larger clone is a single base apart. V is pared back by 4 bases and J by 6 bases, with 10 bases lying between the germline termini. The CDR3 starts with the cysteine, ends with the phenylalanine, and has 13 residues. The retained sequence is limited to the CDR3, 39 bases, with the frame set at the first base. One collaborating source in Seattle enrolled patients during active infection and followed them longitudinally through the course of disease. The collaborating institutions used their own protocols to collect whole blood in K2EDTA tubes. Collaborator samples were shipped for TCRbeta analysis as frozen whole blood, isolated PBMCs, or DNA extracted from either sample type. This entry belongs to a study of blood T cell repertoires in COVID-19 (dated by TCRdb to the early 2020s). A note on the overall study: Samples covering the acute and convalescent phases of COVID-19 were provided by collaborators in the United States, Italy and Spain. The dataset comprised deeply sampled blood TCRbeta repertoires from subjects exposed to, actively infected with, or recovered from COVID-19. Where available, HLA class I and class II types were obtained from metadata supplied by the sample provider rather than from assay-based typing. The repertoires were made available in a free public database intended to serve as a resource for research on the immune response to SARS-CoV-2. Nearly every sample came with metadata listing a de-identified subject ID, COVID-19 status, age in years and sex. The material from the prospective study consisted of cDNA or gDNA derived from T cells, B-cell-depleted T cells, or PBMCs. The samples were drawn from the first 160 participants of the ongoing ImmuneRACE study and from 1,254 subjects provided by 6 global collaborators. The paper's findings and limits, for the study overall: The amount of clinical and demographic metadata varied by source and participant and was provided uncurated.

TCRbeta CDR3 regions were amplified from genomic DNA using the immunoSEQ Assay, a bias-controlled multiplex PCR. The authors' analysis ran thus. The number of nucleated cells in each sample was estimated from the amplification of reference gene primers within the assay. Sequence reads were collapsed and filtered to measure the absolute abundance of every unique TCRbeta CDR3 rearrangement. For each sample, productive Simpson clonality was calculated as the square root of Simpson's diversity index across productive rearrangements. Sourced from immuneACCESS, this table was stored by TCRdb with only in-frame sequences that have V and J called. A share of the clones is absent; for the studies checked, an unresolved V gene accounts for under half, and the remainder has no known explanation. V, J and clone size reflect that table, while D and trimming were determined from the DNA. The sample includes roughly 100,000 clones, with 92% observed a single time. The ten largest make up 1.9% of the sample.

The source of this sequence is a woman between 50 and 59 years old with COVID-19, enrolled during active disease. The sequencing sample was made of peripheral blood. This chain is built from TRBV12-3 or TRBV12-4 and TRBJ1-5; tentative D gene TRBD1, with 6 bases matching. The DNA sequence follows: TGTGCCAGCAGTTGGGGGGGCGGTCAGCCCCAGCATTTT. Its protein reads: CASSWGGGQPQHF.